This is a list of T cell receptor beta chains from one sample in a study of cytomegalovirus exposure and HLA in healthy donors. Produced via immunoSEQ multiplex PCR; TCRdb's table is partial and in-frame only. The table lists nearly 110,000 clones, roughly 77% of them singletons. Material for sequencing was PBMCs. Source of these receptors: a man aged 40-49 years in good health and CMV-seronegative. CDR3s include the opening cysteine and the closing phenylalanine or tryptophan.

V,J,CDR3
TRBV6-1,TRBJ2-7,CASAPGQVTYEQYF
TRBV10-2,TRBJ2-7,CASRSPAGGRDYEQYF
TRBV7-2,TRBJ2-2,CASSSGTPMPGELFF
TRBV19,TRBJ2-5,CASNGGRQETQYF
TRBV19,TRBJ2-7,CASSTRDRVYEQYF
TRBV7-9,TRBJ1-2,CASSPGGLGPYYGYTF
TRBV28,TRBJ2-7,CASSSLAGGADEQYF
TRBV6-5,TRBJ1-1,CASSLDRARTEAFF
TRBV5-1,TRBJ2-7,CASSHDRGPTYEQYF
TRBV5-1,TRBJ1-1,CASSLVPSGQNTEAFF
TRBV7-8,TRBJ2-1,CASSLGAHQFF
TRBV5-4,TRBJ2-5,CASSLGGLNQETQYF
TRBV6-4,TRBJ1-5,CASSDGRIFLAWDTSRSQHF
TRBV5-1,TRBJ2-1,CASSLVLAGEYNEQFF
TRBV7-8,TRBJ2-7,CASSGRLAGASYEQYF
TRBV5-1,TRBJ2-2,CASSLRSSGGRTGELFF
TRBV6-5,TRBJ2-1,CASSYSRGGEQFF
TRBV11-2,TRBJ1-2,CASSLEGDGYTF
TRBV6-1,TRBJ1-1,CASNPRTGANTEAFF
TRBV7-7,TRBJ2-5,CASSSTGVRETQYF
TRBV5-1,TRBJ2-1,CASMILGGESSYNEQFF
TRBV27,TRBJ2-1,CASSFGQGRDNEQFF
TRBV19,TRBJ2-5,CASSQGHQETQYF
TRBV12-5,TRBJ1-5,CASVRQGSSNQPQHF
TRBV7-8,TRBJ2-5,CASSRGGETQYF
TRBV27,TRBJ1-6,CASRTASSYNSPLHF
TRBV2,TRBJ1-1,CASRREGATEAFF
TRBV19,TRBJ2-5,CASSILAGNQETQYF
TRBV10-3,TRBJ1-2,CAISESLGQGAEGYTF
TRBV2,TRBJ2-7,CASSERRRRYEQYF
TRBV19,TRBJ2-7,CASSISGSSYEQYF
TRBV7-2,TRBJ2-1,CASSLPGGLAGSNEQFF
TRBV19,TRBJ2-3,CASRVRRGRTDTQYF
TRBV5-1,TRBJ2-3,CASSLERSTDTQYF
TRBV5-5,TRBJ1-6,CASSRWDQGPTSPLHF
TRBV2,TRBJ1-4,CASSDSGGEKLFF
TRBV5-8,TRBJ2-3,CASSLVGGPYGGSTDTQYF
TRBV7-9,TRBJ2-2,CASSLRLAGQTGELFF
TRBV5-1,TRBJ1-1,CASSLAQGVTEAFF
TRBV5-8,TRBJ1-5,CASSFTLTGNQPQHF
TRBV7-8,TRBJ2-5,CASSPEEEVTQYF
TRBV6-4,TRBJ1-1,CASRILQGKRDTEAFF
TRBV9,TRBJ2-6,CASSVGRGTGGANVLTF
TRBV13,TRBJ2-5,CASSLSSGETQYF
TRBV6-1,TRBJ1-4,CASSESFIVQWTNEKLFF